The present T cell receptor beta chain was sequenced within a study of early T cells in non-severe SARS-CoV-2 infection. TCRdb recomputed calls from the 5' RACE reads with MiXCR, one row per CDR3 protein. The repertoire holds over 50,000 distinct CDR3 sequences, with about 16% as singletons. This receptor was taken from an adult who was a healthcare worker with PCR-confirmed SARS-CoV-2 infection or an uninfected control (not recorded which). The sample consisted of whole blood, taken at baseline.

The CDR3 loop is CASSLQGNEQFF. The CDR3 nucleotides read TGTGCCAGCAGCTTACAGGGGAATGAGCAGTTCTTC. This chain joins TRBV7-2 and TRBJ2-1, with TRBD1 as a possible D gene (6 bases). Trimming stripped 2 bases from V and 7 bases from J, with 6 bases between. The length of the CDR3 is 12 residues. Germline V gives CDR1 SGHTA, CDR2 FQGNSA.